Listed here are 5 T cell receptor beta chains from one sample, sequenced in a study of beta chain features in type 1 diabetes. Reverse transcribing all isolated RNA meant expressed TCRB transcripts were sequenced. Profiled with immunoSEQ multiplex PCR; TCRdb holds only in-frame clones, not every one. The sample records approximately 380,000 clones, over 12% being singletons. The material sequenced was naive CD4+ T cells from blood. These receptors originate from a woman under 30 in good health.

This clone was detected a few times. V gene TRBV6-5 combines with J gene TRBJ2-3, with a tentative D call TRBD2 (6 bases). CDR3 length equals 12 residues. Trimming took 7 bases from V and 5 from J, leaving 10 bases between them. The germline gives CDR1 MNHEY, CDR2 SVGAGI. The CDR3 coding sequence is TGTGCCAGCAAACTAGCCGGAGATACGCAGTATTTT. Translated, it gives CASKLAGDTQYF.

The chain combines TRBV28 with TRBJ2-1, with a weak D call TRBD1 (6 bases). CDR1 and CDR2 (germline): MDHEN, SYDVKM. The CDR3 has 15 residues. V gave up 5 bases and J gave up 3 bases, with 14 bases separating them. CDR3 sequence reads: CASSPQGKVYNEQFF. The CDR3 nucleotides are TGTGCCAGCAGTCCTCAGGGGAAGGTCTACAATGAGCAGTTCTTC.

The rearrangement uses TRBV7-8 and TRBJ2-3; 9 bases fit TRBD2. Trimming removed 3 bases from V and 2 bases from J; junction bases left unmatched: 9. Germline V gives CDR1 SGHVS, CDR2 FQNEAQ. CDR3 size: 17 residues. Here the CDR3 DNA reads TGTGCCAGCAGCTTGAGAGGAAGCGGGAGGAACACAGATACGCAGTATTTT. It yields the protein CASSLRGSGRNTDTQYF.

In this sample, this clone turned up a few times. V gene TRBV13 combines with J gene TRBJ2-3, with 7 bases that match TRBD2. V shed 4 bases and J 1 base; nucleotides not matched to a gene: 11. CDR1 is PRHDT and CDR2 is FYEKMQ in the germline V gene (reference sequence). This CDR3 has 17 residues. The CDR3 here is CASSWRGGRRGTDTQYF. The CDR3 region has the DNA TGTGCCAGCAGCTGGAGAGGCGGGAGACGCGGCACAGATACGCAGTATTTT.

A few counts support this clone. The chain carries TRBV5-1 and TRBJ2-1; D ambiguous. Trimming left V 4 bases short and J 3 bases short, with 11 bases between. CDR3 length equals 14 residues. CDR1 is SGHRS and CDR2 is YFSETQ in the germline V gene. CDR3 sequence reads: CASSPSEYYNEQFF. The CDR3, as DNA: TGCGCCAGCAGCCCCAGCGAATACTACAATGAGCAGTTCTTC.